This T cell receptor (beta chain) comes out of a study of T cell responses to AZD1222 COVID-19 vaccine (dated by TCRdb to 2020 to 2022). Describing the broader study: A total of about 230 trial participants underwent TCR sequencing, of whom approximately 210 received two doses of AZD1222 and 26 received two doses of the MenACWY control vaccine. Trial participants were enrolled by age into 18-55, 56-69 and 70-plus year subgroups, with roughly 150, 30 and 60 TCR-sequenced participants respectively.

As regards this clone: Its antigen has not been determined. There are no base qualities to consult, and no much larger clone falls within one base.

The time point label of this sample denotes: about 28 days (+/-7) after the second vaccine dose. Sample treatment or condition, as interpreted from the label and publication: meningococcal conjugate vaccine given as trial control. The vaccinee samples were drawn from two UK trials, COV001 and COV002, one of which was a single-blind randomized controlled phase 2/3 trial testing AZD1222 (ChAdOx1 nCoV-19) in healthy adults. For TCRbeta chain sequencing, PBMC samples from trial participants were taken at day 0 and at day 28 after the second dose. Taken from cysteine to phenylalanine, the CDR3 has 13 residues. This entry keeps only the CDR3 DNA: 39 bases, framed from base 1. From the germline V gene, CDR1 is SGHTA and CDR2 is FQGTGA. The junction carries 8 bases between V and J, which are trimmed by 2 bases and 3 bases respectively. The CDR3 regions of human TCRbeta chains were analyzed by immunosequencing. Processing in the source paper ran as follows. TCRs in the repertoires were matched against a reference library of SARS-CoV-2-specific TCRs that had been generated with the MIRA antigen-specificity platform. Breadth was defined as the fraction of unique TCRs that were SARS-CoV-2-associated, and depth was defined as the fraction of total T cells that were SARS-CoV-2-associated. Each spike-specific TCR was assigned to its reactive spike region and to a CD4 or CD8 class using the MIRA data. Log10-transformed breadth and depth values were compared by one-way ANOVA with Sidak's multiple comparisons tests. Not all clones reach the TCRdb copy of this immuneACCESS table, which keeps in-frame sequences only. Checked studies attribute under half of the gap to unresolved V genes and leave the rest unexplained. V, J and clone size are taken as reported in that table, and D and trimming were inferred from the DNA itself. Present in this sample are 98,000 or so clones, around 86% of which were seen just once. Of the sample, less than 4% is held by the ten largest clones.

Paper-wide results and their limitations: A significant rise in spike-specific TCR breadth and depth was observed after two AZD1222 doses relative to day 0 and relative to MenACWY recipients. Because no samples from the day 14 peak response were available, repertoires could be characterized only after the peak T cell response. Conclusions about previously exposed vaccinees are limited, since just six or seven AZD1222 recipients were seropositive for SARS-CoV-2 at baseline. Participants were mostly white British and included more females than males, and it was suggested by the authors that clonal diversity may have been underestimated. In the small 56-69-year group, the increase in depth fell short of significance, most likely because of low power. Reportedly, close to half of the unique spike-specific TCRs recognized epitopes lying outside the regions that are mutated in the B.1.351 and B.1.1.7 variants. Vaccine-associated CD4 TCRs spanned the whole spike protein, with dominant responses in regions 160-218 and 743-854.

This chain is built from TRBV7-3 and TRBJ2-7; the D gene is possibly TRBD1, with 5 bases matching. The sequence was obtained from an adult who received the MenACWY meningococcal vaccine as a control. The sample in question was peripheral blood, obtained 28 days after the second dose of the MenACWY control vaccine. The bases read TGTGCCAGCAGCTTACTGCAGGGCTACGAGCAGTACTTC. Protein translation: CASSLLQGYEQYF.